A single sample gave rise to the 28 T cell receptor beta chains below, sequenced in a study of blood T cell repertoires in COVID-19. Profiling relied on immunoSEQ multiplex PCR, and the TCRdb table lists in-frame clones only, not all of them. The sample includes roughly 330,000 clones, around 87% of them seen just once. The material sequenced was PBMCs or T cells enriched from blood (not recorded which). The origin of the receptors is a young woman who had recovered from COVID-19.

The rearrangement uses TRBV15 and TRBJ1-1; D gene uncertain. The CDR3 is 15 residues long. V lost 1 base and J 1 base, leaving 10 bases between the germline ends. CDR1 is LNHNV, CDR2 YYDKDF, per germline (reference sequence). In DNA form, the CDR3 reads TGTGCCACCAGCAGAGCATCGGGGAGGAACACTGAAGCTTTCTTT. This codes for CATSRASGRNTEAFF.

This chain links TRBV5-5 with TRBJ1-5; the D gene is possibly TRBD1 (6 bases). This CDR3 has 15 amino acids. Germline loops: CDR1 SGHKS, CDR2 YYEKEE (reference sequence). The germline V and J ends were trimmed by 2 bases and 1 base, with 10 bases remaining between them. The CDR3 reads CASSFRQGSNQPQHF. CDR3 sequence (DNA): TGTGCCAGCAGCTTTAGGCAGGGGAGCAATCAGCCCCAGCATTTT.

The V and J genes are TRBV6-5 and TRBJ1-2, with a possible D match to TRBD1 (5 bases). The CDR3 is made up of 15 amino acids. Trimming pared 6 bases from V and 2 bases from J, leaving 16 bases between. Germline V gene sequence: CDR1 MNHEY, CDR2 SVGAGI. The CDR3 is CASRLGGRQNYGYTF. The CDR3 DNA reads as TGTGCCAGCAGGTTGGGGGGAAGACAAAACTATGGCTACACCTTC.

This clone was detected only once. The CDR3 region is CASSPRGRRGGYTF. For the CDR3, the DNA is TGTGCCAGCAGCCCTAGGGGGAGACGCGGAGGCTACACCTTC. The V call is TRBV7-2, the J call TRBJ1-2; D may be TRBD1 (6 bases). The V end was cut by 5 bases, the J end by 8 bases, with 18 bases between. The germline V gene has CDR1 SGHTA and CDR2 FQGNSA. This CDR3 is 14 amino acids long.

With respect to this clone: One end of the junction varies from germline; a read error may be responsible. The chain has TRBV19 and TRBJ2-2, with 8 bases matching TRBD1. Germline V CDR1 and CDR2: LNHDA, SQIVND (reference sequence). The CDR3 length is 16 residues. This chain's CDR3 is CASSPPSDRGHRGAVF. The CDR3 bases are TGTGCCAGTAGTCCGCCCAGTGACAGGGGACACCGGGGAGCTGTTTTT.

The chain employs TRBV3-1 (or the pseudogene TRBV3-2) and TRBJ1-6; TRBD1 agrees at 8 bases. The CDR3 covers 15 residues. V lost 5 bases and J lost 7; bases outside the gene matches: 7. Germline V gene sequence: CDR1 LGHDT, CDR2 YNNKEL (reference sequence). The CDR3 bases are TGTGCCAGCAGCTTACAGACAGGGGACAATTCACCCCTCCACTTT. It is translated as CASSLQTGDNSPLHF.

This rearrangement joins TRBV14 to TRBJ1-4; D is uncertain. The germline V and J ends were trimmed by 0 bases and 7 bases, with 15 bases remaining between them. The CDR3 length is 16 residues. The germline V gene encodes CDR1 SGHDN and CDR2 FVKESK. Written as DNA, the CDR3 is TGTGCCAGCAGCCAAGATCTATCCCGATTCCGTGAAAAACTGTTTTTT. Translated, it gives CASSQDLSRFREKLFF.

The chain uses TRBV19 and TRBJ1-6, with TRBD1 as a possible D gene (5 bases). Trimming shortened V by 3 bases and J by 13 bases, and 13 bases separated the two germline ends. CDR3 length: 13 residues. Germline V gene sequence: CDR1 LNHDA, CDR2 SQIVND (reference sequence). The CDR3 DNA sequence: TGTGCCAGTAGTATTTGGGGGGGAGGCCCCCTCCACTTT. Translating it yields CASSIWGGGPLHF.

The genes are TRBV30 and TRBJ1-5, with a weak D call TRBD1 (6 bases). Germline values: CDR1 GTSNPN, CDR2 SVGIG (reference sequence). Trimming stripped 2 bases from V and 9 bases from J, with 11 bases between. The CDR3 has 12 amino acids. This chain's CDR3 is CAWSWGHGPQHF. The CDR3, as DNA: TGTGCCTGGAGTTGGGGACATGGGCCCCAGCATTTT.

The V gene is TRBV12-3 or TRBV12-4, the J gene TRBJ1-2; TRBD1 is a possible D gene (5 bases). The length of the CDR3 is 13 residues. V lost 3 bases and J 3 bases, leaving 8 bases between the germline ends. CDR3 in DNA: TGTGCCAGCAGTTTGGTCAGGGACTATGGCTACACCTTC. Its translation: CASSLVRDYGYTF.

The chain couples TRBV6-6 to TRBJ2-3; TRBD2 agrees at 7 bases. V lost 8 bases, J lost 2 bases, and 7 bases stayed unmatched. The CDR3 is 14 amino acids. The germline CDR1 and CDR2 sequences are MNHNY and SVGAGI (reference sequence). The CDR3 DNA follows: TGTGCCAGCGGGCCGGGGGGAGCCACAGATACGCAGTATTTT. Its translation: CASGPGGATDTQYF.

This clone was picked up one time. This chain uses TRBV19 with TRBJ1-2; TRBD1 is a possible D gene (6 bases). Between the trimmed V and J ends, which lost 8 bases and 6 bases, there was a span of 13 bases. The CDR3 sequence is 12 residues long. Germline CDR1 LNHDA, CDR2 SQIVND (reference sequence). The DNA of the CDR3 is TGTGCCAGTTCACAGGGTGTCCATGGCTACACCTTC. It translates to CASSQGVHGYTF.

The gene calls are TRBV19 and TRBJ1-3, with D perhaps TRBD1 (6 bases). Germline CDR1 and CDR2: LNHDA and SQIVND (reference sequence). This CDR3 has 16 amino acids. The germline V and J ends were trimmed by 2 bases and 0 bases, with 11 bases remaining between them. CDR3 nucleotide sequence: TGTGCCAGTAGTATATTGTGGACAGCCTCTGGAAACACCATATATTTT. Protein sequence: CASSILWTASGNTIYF.

This clone has only one observation. The rearrangement joins TRBV5-1 to TRBJ1-3; 7 bases match TRBD1. J lost 2 bases, V lost 5 bases, and 10 bases had no gene match. Germline V gene data show CDR1 as SGHRS and CDR2 as YFSETQ. CDR3 size: 16 residues. CDR3 amino acids: CASSLTSGTAGNTIYF. CDR3 sequence (DNA): TGCGCCAGCAGTCTAACGTCCGGGACAGCTGGAAACACCATATATTTT.

The sample holds one count of this clone. This chain connects TRBV28 to TRBJ1-5, with D unclear. Trimming removed 3 bases at V and 0 bases at J, with 9 bases between. The CDR3 has 15 residues. Germline lookup yields CDR1 MDHEN and CDR2 SYDVKM. Written as DNA, the CDR3 is TGTGCCAGCAGTTTTTCCAGTGGTAGCAATCAGCCCCAGCATTTT. Its protein is CASSFSSGSNQPQHF. Full variable domain (missing parts from reference TRBV28 and TRBJ1-5): DVKVTQSSRYLVKRTGEKVFLECVQDMDHENMFWYRQDPGLGLRLIYFSYDVKMKEKGDIPEGYSVSREKKERFSLILESASTNQTSMYLCASSFSSGSNQPQHFGDGTRLSIL.

The chain links TRBV10-3 to TRBJ2-4; D is uncertain. The germline CDR1 and CDR2 sequences are ENHRY and SYGVKD. V lost 0 bases and J lost 0, with 9 bases in between. The CDR3 covers 16 residues. CDR3 loop: CAISESGSVAKNIQYF. The CDR3 bases are TGTGCCATCAGTGAGTCTGGCAGTGTAGCCAAAAACATTCAGTACTTC.

J is TRBJ1-2 and V is TRBV29-1; TRBD1 is a possible D gene (5 bases). CDR1 and CDR2 from the germline V gene are SQVTM and ANQGSEA. The V and J ends lost 4 bases and 8 bases respectively, with 14 bases between them. This CDR3 is built from 12 residues. CDR3 in amino acids: CSVGAGTGGYTF. CDR3 in DNA: TGCAGCGTTGGGGCAGGGACTGGAGGCTACACCTTC.

The gene calls are TRBV7-8 and TRBJ2-3, with unresolved D. V lost 5 bases to trimming and J lost 6 bases, with 9 bases between them. Germline CDR1 is SGHVS and CDR2 is FQNEAQ. The CDR3 has 12 residues. The CDR3 DNA sequence: TGTGCCAGCAGCCGACGGGTGGATACGCAGTATTTT. Encoded protein: CASSRRVDTQYF. The complete variable domain, with remaining parts taken from reference TRBV7-8 and TRBJ2-3, reads GAGVSQSPRYKVAKRGQDVALRCDPISGHVSLFWYQQALGQGPEFLTYFQNEAQLDKSGLPSDRFFAERPEGSVSTLKIQRTQQEDSAVYLCASSRRVDTQYFGPGTRLTVL.

This chain uses TRBV7-2 with TRBJ2-2; 10 bases map to TRBD2. CDR1 and CDR2 from the germline V gene are SGHTA and FQGNSA. V trimming: 4 bases; J trimming: 5 bases; junction bases outside the gene matches: 10. There are 17 residues in the CDR3. CDR3 sequence reads: CASSSQAGLAITGELFF. In DNA, the CDR3 is TGTGCCAGCAGCTCCCAGGCGGGACTAGCGATAACCGGGGAGCTGTTTTTT.

The V gene is TRBV14, the J gene TRBJ1-1; 7 bases are a match to TRBD1. The CDR3 totals 13 residues. Germline CDR1 is SGHDN and CDR2 is FVKESK. V trimming: 4 bases; J trimming: 3 bases; junction bases outside the gene matches: 2. The CDR3 protein is CASSLGQHTEAFF. CDR3 DNA sequence: TGTGCCAGCAGCCTGGGACAGCACACTGAAGCTTTCTTT.

The CDR3 sequence is CASSLQGTNSEAFF. The CDR3 nucleotides read TGCGCCAGCAGCCTCCAGGGGACTAACTCTGAAGCTTTCTTT. The chain is built from TRBV5-1 and TRBJ1-1; tentatively, D is TRBD1 (6 bases). The CDR3 has 14 amino acids. V lost 4 bases and J 6 bases, leaving 16 bases between the germline ends. The germline V gene encodes CDR1 SGHRS and CDR2 YFSETQ. Variable domain in full (rest from reference TRBV5-1 and TRBJ1-1): KAGVTQTPRYLIKTRGQQVTLSCSPISGHRSVSWYQQTPGQGLQFLFEYFSETQRNKGNFPGRFSGRQFSNSRSEMNVSTLELGDSALYLCASSLQGTNSEAFFGQGTRLTVV.

This clone was detected only a few times. The chain combines TRBV28 with TRBJ1-2; D is unresolved. The CDR3 sequence is 12 residues long. Germline-derived CDR1 and CDR2 are MDHEN and SYDVKM. V lost 1 base and J 5 bases, leaving 5 bases between the germline ends. The CDR3 sequence: CASSLFSYGYTF. CDR3 DNA sequence: TGTGCCAGCAGTTTATTCAGTTATGGCTACACCTTC.

The V gene is TRBV24-1, the J gene TRBJ2-2, with TRBD1 identical over 7 bases. Germline CDR1 is KGHDR and CDR2 is SFDVKD. The junction had 7 bases not matched to a gene; V was cut back by 3 bases and J by 4 bases. The CDR3 has 16 amino acids. The CDR3 here is CATSDSGGQITGELFF. The CDR3 DNA sequence: TGTGCCACCAGTGATAGTGGGGGACAGATCACCGGGGAGCTGTTTTTT.

The chain has TRBV7-9 and TRBJ2-7; D unclear. With 2 bases removed from V and 0 bases from J, the gap between germline ends came to 8 bases. The V gene's germline CDR1 is SEHNR and CDR2 FQNEAQ (reference sequence). The CDR3 runs to 14 residues. The CDR3 sequence: CASSLSRSSYEQYF. CDR3 nucleotides: TGTGCCAGCAGCTTATCCCGGAGCTCCTACGAGCAGTACTTC.

DNA of the CDR3: TGTGCCAGCAGCTTTACTAACTATGGCTACACCTTC. This encodes CASSFTNYGYTF. The rearrangement links TRBV11-2 to TRBJ1-2, with no clear D. CDR3 length: 12 residues. Germline CDR1 SGHAT, CDR2 FQNNGV. V lost 3 bases and J lost 0, with 2 bases in between.

The chain uses TRBV28 and TRBJ2-7, with TRBD1 matching 8 bases. Trimming cost V 2 bases and J 2 bases; bases outside gene matches: 14. The CDR3 has 18 amino acids. The germline gives CDR1 MDHEN, CDR2 SYDVKM. For the CDR3, the DNA is TGTGCCAGCAGTTTACCCCTGCCCCAGGACAGGGCAACCTACGAGCAGTACTTC. This sequence encodes CASSLPLPQDRATYEQYF.

The V call is TRBV30, the J call TRBJ2-3, with 9 bases matching TRBD2. The V gene end was trimmed by 6 bases and the J gene end by 3 bases; junction bases not matched to a gene: 13. The CDR3 consists of 16 residues. Germline loops: CDR1 GTSNPN, CDR2 SVGIG (reference sequence). The CDR3 loop reads CACPRGGGDGTDTQYF. The CDR3 bases are TGTGCCTGCCCCCGAGGCGGGGGGGATGGGACAGATACGCAGTATTTT.

The chain couples TRBV10-3 to TRBJ1-5; D is undetermined. Germline CDR1 and CDR2: ENHRY and SYGVKD. V lost 2 bases, J lost 5 bases, and 7 bases lay in between. The CDR3 loop spans 13 amino acids. CDR3 nucleotide sequence: TGTGCCATCAGTGAGGCGTATGATCAGCCCCAGCATTTT. Translation: CAISEAYDQPQHF.